Below are 2 T cell receptor beta chains sequenced from a single sample in a study of T cell clonality in common variable immunodeficiency. The repertoire was sequenced with immunoSEQ multiplex PCR; TCRdb's copy has only in-frame clones and lacks some. This sample has 25,000 to 35,000 clones, each found more than once. Sequencing was done on a sample of peripheral blood mononuclear cells. These receptor sequences come from a person aged 18-69 years in good health.

This clone was counted between two and nine times. The sequence runs out 3 residues before the end of the CDR3; the remainder is reconstructed from the germline J gene. This rearrangement joins TRBV19 to TRBJ1-2; a possible D gene is TRBD1 (5 bases). The V gene's germline CDR1 is LNHDA and CDR2 SQIVND (reference sequence). The CDR3 spans 16 residues. CDR3: CASSIDWSQGYNDYTF. Incomplete CDR3 DNA: TGTGCCAGTAGTATAGATTGGTCGCAGGGTTACAATGAC.

This clone occurred a few times. CDR3 DNA, as far as it was read: TGTGCCAGCAGCATCGGACAAGTCGAA. Translated: CASSIGQVE. The entire CDR3 reads CASSIGQVEAFF. The J gene is TRBJ1-1, the V gene TRBV11-1, with D possibly TRBD1 on 5 matching bases. With the read ending 3 residues before the CDR3 end, the germline J gene is used to fill in that end. The CDR3 covers 12 residues. From germline, CDR1 is SGHAT and CDR2 FQDESV (reference sequence). The complete variable domain, with remaining parts taken from reference TRBV11-1 and TRBJ1-1, reads EAEVAQSPRYKITEKSQAVAFWCDPISGHATLYWYRQILGQGPELLVQFQDESVVDDSQLPKDRFSAERLKGVDSTLKIQPAELGDSAMYLCASSIGQVEAFFGQGTRLTVV.